One sample yielded the 13 T cell receptor beta chains listed below, sequenced in a study of blood T cell repertoires in COVID-19. Libraries were prepared by immunoSEQ multiplex PCR; TCRdb keeps only in-frame clonotypes and omits some of them. The sample has about 210,000 clones; about 85% are singletons. Specimen: peripheral blood. These receptors all come from a woman older than 75 with COVID-19, enrolled during active disease.

V and J are TRBV7-2 and TRBJ2-3; 8 nucleotides agree with TRBD2. The CDR3 is 14 amino acids. V gave up 5 bases and J gave up 7 bases; unmatched junction bases: 8. CDR1 is SGHTA and CDR2 is FQGNSA in the germline V gene. CDR3 region: CASSPPSGGYTQYF. CDR3 bases: TGTGCCAGCAGCCCACCCTCGGGGGGGTATACGCAGTATTTT.

The V call is TRBV27, the J call TRBJ1-2; the D gene is possibly TRBD1 (6 bases). V was clipped by 6 bases and J by 7 bases, with 15 bases between them. The CDR3 extends over 13 amino acids. Germline lookup yields CDR1 MNHEY and CDR2 SMNVEV (reference sequence). The CDR3 sequence: CASSGSGVPGYTF. The CDR3 DNA sequence: TGTGCCAGCAGCGGCTCAGGGGTTCCTGGCTACACCTTC.

V usage is TRBV4-1 and J usage is TRBJ2-7; 9 bases agree with TRBD1. Trimming cost V 6 bases and J 2 bases; bases outside gene matches: 11. Germline V gene sequence: CDR1 MGHRA, CDR2 YSYEKL. The CDR3 loop spans 16 amino acids. The CDR3: CASRDEPDRGTYEQYV. CDR3 coding DNA: TGCGCCAGCAGGGACGAACCAGACAGGGGGACCTACGAGCAGTACGTC.

The chain recombines TRBV28 with TRBJ1-2; weak D call: TRBD1 (5 bases). This CDR3 has 15 amino acids. Looked up from germline, CDR1 is MDHEN and CDR2 is SYDVKM. V gave up 5 bases and J gave up 1 base, with 14 bases separating them. In DNA, the CDR3 is TGTGCCAGCAGTCCCGGGCAGCAGGGTAACTATGGCTACACCTTC. It specifies CASSPGQQGNYGYTF.

The chain has TRBV7-2 and TRBJ1-2; tentative D call: TRBD1 (6 bases). Trimming left V 5 bases short and J 2 bases short, with 12 bases between. Germline CDR1 SGHTA, CDR2 FQGNSA. The CDR3 has 14 amino acids. The CDR3 is CASSLSGQNYGYTF. In nucleotides, the CDR3 is TGTGCCAGCAGCCTATCGGGACAAAACTATGGCTACACCTTC.

V and J are TRBV20-1 and TRBJ2-1; D uncertain. Germline assignment: CDR1 DFQATT and CDR2 SNEGSKA (reference sequence). Trimming left V 3 bases short and J 8 bases short, with 17 bases between. The CDR3 covers 14 residues. CDR3 loop: CSASSTAGLDEQFF. DNA for the CDR3: TGCAGTGCTAGTTCTACGGCAGGCCTCGATGAGCAGTTCTTC.

V gene TRBV6-5 combines with J gene TRBJ2-2, with 9 bases matching TRBD1. J lost 1 base, V lost 6 bases, and 3 bases had no gene match. This CDR3 spans 15 amino acids. Germline loops: CDR1 MNHEY, CDR2 SVGAGI. In DNA form, the CDR3 reads TGTGCCAGCAGATTGGACAGGGGGAACACCGGGGAGCTGTTTTTT. Its protein is CASRLDRGNTGELFF.

The chain joins TRBV5-1 to TRBJ1-2; 9 bases map to TRBD1. Germline V gene data show CDR1 as SGHRS and CDR2 as YFSETQ. The CDR3 spans 17 residues. Trimming at V came to 1 base and at J to 7 bases, leaving 14 bases not matched to a gene. The CDR3 is CASSLSIWEQGAVGYTF. CDR3 nucleotides: TGCGCCAGCAGCTTGTCTATATGGGAACAGGGGGCCGTTGGCTACACCTTC.

The rearrangement joins TRBV5-1 to TRBJ2-7, with 12 nucleotides matching TRBD2. Per the germline V gene, CDR1 is SGHRS and CDR2 is YFSETQ. The CDR3 extends over 13 amino acids. The V and J ends lost 3 bases and 6 bases, in that order; junction bases with no gene match: 1. The CDR3 here is CASSWTSGTEQYV. The CDR3 coding sequence is TGCGCCAGCAGCTGGACTAGCGGGACCGAGCAGTACGTC.

The sample holds a few counts of this clone. The CDR3 protein is CASSPWTDNQPQHF. The CDR3 DNA reads TGTGCCAGCAGCCCCTGGACAGACAATCAGCCCCAGCATTTT. V usage is TRBV7-6 and J usage is TRBJ1-5; the D gene is possibly TRBD1 (6 bases). The CDR3 contains 14 residues. Germline CDR1 and CDR2: SGHVS and FNYEAQ. Deletions cut 5 bases from V and 3 bases from J, with 11 bases between.

This clone was seen a few times. This sequence joins TRBV6-2 or TRBV6-3 and TRBJ1-5; 8 bases are a match to TRBD1. The J segment lost 2 bases and the V segment lost 2 bases, leaving 2 bases of the junction unmatched. The germline CDR1 and CDR2 sequences are MNHEY and SVGEGT. The CDR3 sequence is 15 residues long. The CDR3 loop is CASSYETGGNQPQHF. The CDR3 nucleotides are TGTGCCAGCAGTTACGAGACAGGGGGCAATCAGCCCCAGCATTTT.

V and J are TRBV4-2 and TRBJ2-3; 7 bases map to TRBD2. The germline CDR1 and CDR2 sequences are LGHNA and YNFKEQ. The CDR3 consists of 16 residues. J gave up 6 bases and V 0 bases, and 9 bases lay outside the gene matches. In nucleotides, the CDR3 is TGTGCCAGCAGCCAAGATCTGGCTAGCGGATCGGATACGCAGTATTTT. Residues: CASSQDLASGSDTQYF.

The rearrangement uses TRBV24-1 and TRBJ1-6, with D uncertain. Trimming pared 5 bases from V and 10 bases from J, leaving 11 bases between. CDR1 and CDR2 from the germline V gene are KGHDR and SFDVKD. This CDR3 is built from 13 residues. The CDR3 protein is CATSVAGGSPLHF. The CDR3 coding sequence is TGTGCCACCAGTGTGGCCGGAGGGTCACCCCTCCACTTT.